The 18 T cell receptor beta chains below were found in one sample sequenced in a study of T-cell reconstitution after alpha-beta-depleted transplantation in children. Using unique molecular identifiers, the investigators prepared the TCRbeta library. TCRdb re-derived calls from the PCR reads in MiXCR, one entry per CDR3 protein. Of around 500,000 distinct CDR3 sequences listed, roughly an eighth are singletons. The sample consisted of PBMCs from the stem cell graft donor, taken from the stem cell graft. The receptors originated from a human donor who donated a stem cell graft to a child with combined immunodeficiency.

This clonotype came up a few times. CDR3 nucleotide sequence: TGCGCCAGCAGCTTGGAACGGGCTAGTATCCATGGCTACACCTTC. It yields the protein CASSLERASIHGYTF. V gene TRBV5-1 combines with J gene TRBJ1-2; D unresolved. The CDR3 totals 15 residues. The V and J ends lost 0 bases and 6 bases respectively, with 15 bases between them. The germline gives CDR1 SGHRS, CDR2 YFSETQ.

This clonotype was found a few times. The gene calls are TRBV6-5 and TRBJ1-6; weak D call: TRBD1 (5 bases). Per the germline V gene, CDR1 is MNHEY and CDR2 is SVGAGI. V lost 8 bases, J lost 7 bases, and 15 bases lay in between. This CDR3 spans 14 amino acids. Here the CDR3 DNA reads TGTGCCAGCGGGTACGGGACCCAAAATTCACCCCTCCACTTT. This translates into CASGYGTQNSPLHF.

V gene TRBV30 combines with J gene TRBJ2-5, with a weak D call TRBD2 (6 bases). CDR1 is GTSNPN, CDR2 SVGIG, per germline (reference sequence). The V end was cut by 3 bases, the J end by 6 bases, with 17 bases between. The CDR3 extends over 14 amino acids. This chain's CDR3 is CAWSPTAGLKTQYF. CDR3 DNA: TGTGCCTGGAGCCCGACGGCGGGATTGAAGACCCAGTACTTC.

This clonotype was recorded at least ten times. The V gene is TRBV6-2 or TRBV6-3, the J gene TRBJ1-1; perhaps TRBD1 as D (5 bases). Germline V CDR1 and CDR2: MNHEY, SVGEGT. The CDR3 spans 16 residues. The V gene lost 3 bases and the J gene lost 5 bases, with 19 bases spanning the gap. In DNA form, the CDR3 reads TGTGCCAGCAGTTATGTGTTGGGGGAGGAGCGGACTGAAGCTTTCTTT. Translating it yields CASSYVLGEERTEAFF.

To note about this clonotype: This may be a read error: a much more frequent sequence differs by one nucleotide. The CDR3 does not close with the conserved phenylalanine or tryptophan, likely indicating a read error. This chain connects TRBV20-1 to TRBJ2-7, with D tentatively TRBD1 (5 bases). This CDR3 is 12 amino acids long. V lost 1 base, J lost 2 bases, and 6 bases lay in between. The germline V gene has CDR1 DFQATT and CDR2 SNEGSKA (reference sequence). The CDR3 DNA sequence: TGCAGTGCTAGAGGGGGCACCTACGAGCAGTACTCC. Translated: CSARGGTYEQYS.

The chain has TRBV19 and TRBJ2-1; D is uncertain. V dropped 6 bases and J dropped 7 bases, with 7 bases sitting between them. The CDR3 covers 11 residues. CDR1 LNHDA and CDR2 SQIVND come from the germline V gene (reference sequence). The CDR3 nucleotides are TGTGCCAGTAGCGTTCGTAATGAGCAGTTCTTC. It translates to CASSVRNEQFF.

In the case of this clonotype: The CDR3 does not close with the conserved phenylalanine or tryptophan, likely indicating a read error. The V gene is TRBV5-5, the J gene TRBJ2-5; 7 bases are shared with TRBD1. Trimming removed 4 bases from V and 2 bases from J; junction bases left unmatched: 5. Germline values: CDR1 SGHKS, CDR2 YYEKEE (reference sequence). The CDR3 is made up of 14 amino acids. In nucleotides, the CDR3 is TGTGCCAGCAGCCTTCCGGGACAGCAAGAGACCCAGTACTAC. As protein: CASSLPGQQETQYY.

This clonotype was observed many times. The gene calls are TRBV4-3 and TRBJ2-2; D is uncertain. Germline CDR1 LGHNA, CDR2 YSLEER. V was trimmed by 1 base and J by 1 base, leaving 10 bases between them. The CDR3 covers 16 residues. The CDR3 DNA follows: TGCGCCAGCAGCCAAGGGGCGGCGATGAACACCGGGGAGCTGTTTTTT. Protein sequence: CASSQGAAMNTGELFF.

J is TRBJ2-3 and V is TRBV6-1; 7 positions match TRBD2. The J segment lost 3 bases and the V segment lost 6 bases, leaving 3 bases of the junction unmatched. This CDR3 spans 13 amino acids. Germline V CDR1 and CDR2: MNHNS, SASEGT. CDR3 DNA: TGTGCCAGCAGGGGGGGGGGGACAGATACGCAGTATTTT. This translates into CASRGGGTDTQYF.

This clonotype was counted between two and nine times. CDR3 bases: TGTGCCAGCAGTTATGGGGTTAACGTCGAGCAGTACTTC. Its protein is CASSYGVNVEQYF. The chain uses TRBV6-2 or TRBV6-3 and TRBJ2-7; D gene unclear. V lost 3 bases, J lost 6 bases, and 12 bases lay in between. The CDR3 runs 13 residues. Per germline, CDR1 MNHEY and CDR2 SVGEGT.

The chain recombines TRBV29-1 with TRBJ2-5; TRBD2 matches at 12 bases. Trimming at V came to 7 bases and at J to 6 bases, leaving 9 bases not matched to a gene. Germline values: CDR1 SQVTM, CDR2 ANQGSEA. This CDR3 is built from 14 residues. The CDR3 is CSERLAGDRQTQYF. CDR3 DNA sequence: TGCAGCGAGAGACTAGCGGGAGATAGGCAGACCCAGTACTTC. The full variable domain, its missing parts supplied by reference TRBV29-1 and TRBJ2-5, is SAVISQKPSRDICQRGTSLTIQCQVDSQVTMMFWYRQQPGQSLTLIATANQGSEATYESGFVIDKFPISRPNLTFSTLTVSNMSPEDSSIYLCSERLAGDRQTQYFGPGTRLLVL.

V is TRBV25-1 and J is TRBJ1-2, with TRBD1 as a possible D gene (5 bases). The germline V gene encodes CDR1 MGHDK and CDR2 SYGVNS. Deletions cut 4 bases from V and 4 bases from J, with 13 bases between. The CDR3 covers 14 residues. The CDR3 region is CASSASRQGYGYTF. CDR3 in DNA: TGTGCCAGCAGTGCCTCGCGGCAGGGCTATGGCTACACCTTC.

CDR3 in amino acids: CASGRDTDTQYF. As DNA, the CDR3 is TGTGCCAGCGGGCGGGACACAGATACGCAGTATTTT. The J gene is TRBJ2-3, the V gene TRBV6-5; D is possibly TRBD2 (6 bases). V was cut by 8 bases and J by 2 bases, with 8 bases left in between. The CDR3 contains 12 residues. Germline CDR1 reads MNHEY; CDR2 reads SVGAGI.

The rearrangement uses TRBV9 and TRBJ2-1; a weak D match, TRBD1 (6 bases). V was trimmed by 4 bases and J by 4 bases, leaving 12 bases between them. CDR3 length: 14 residues. CDR1 and CDR2 from the germline V gene are SGDLS and YYNGEE. CDR3 sequence (DNA): TGTGCCAGCAGCAACCGGGACAAATACAATGAGCAGTTCTTC. Translation: CASSNRDKYNEQFF.

The rearrangement joins TRBV3-1 to TRBJ2-5, with D maybe TRBD1 (6 bases). Germline V lookup: CDR1 LGHDT, CDR2 YNNKEL (reference sequence). CDR3 length: 16 residues. V lost 1 base and J lost 0, with 12 bases in between. The CDR3 protein is CASSQVVGQHQETQYF. The DNA for the CDR3 is TGTGCCAGCAGCCAAGTAGTTGGACAGCACCAAGAGACCCAGTACTTC.

This clonotype was seen at least ten times. This rearrangement joins TRBV9 to TRBJ1-1; 7 positions match TRBD1. Germline V gives CDR1 SGDLS, CDR2 YYNGEE. This CDR3 is 14 amino acids long. The junction had 1 base not matched to a gene; V was cut back by 0 bases and J by 2 bases. The CDR3 here is CASSVDRGNTEAFF. The CDR3 DNA is TGTGCCAGCAGCGTAGACAGGGGAAACACTGAAGCTTTCTTT.

The sample holds a few counts of this clonotype. The chain joins TRBV7-9 to TRBJ1-1, with D uncertain. CDR3 length: 14 residues. Trimming cost V 2 bases and J 0 bases, with 7 bases left between them. Germline CDR1 and CDR2: SEHNR and FQNEAQ (reference sequence). Here the CDR3 DNA reads TGTGCCAGCAGCTTAACAAACATGAACACTGAAGCTTTCTTT. This sequence encodes CASSLTNMNTEAFF.

Only a few counts were recorded for this clonotype. The chain's CDR3 is CSVTGTAKETQYF. The CDR3 nucleotides are TGCAGCGTAACCGGGACAGCGAAAGAGACCCAGTACTTC. This chain joins TRBV29-1 and TRBJ2-5; 7 nucleotides line up with TRBD1. Germline CDR1 and CDR2: SQVTM and ANQGSEA. This CDR3 has 13 residues. Germline trimming cut 6 bases from V and 3 bases from J; bases unmatched to any gene: 7.